One sample yielded the 28 T cell receptor beta chains listed below, sequenced in a study of cytomegalovirus exposure and HLA in healthy donors. PCR amplification relied on 60 Vbeta primers (plus 13 Jbeta primers). Profiled with immunoSEQ multiplex PCR; TCRdb holds only in-frame clones, not every one. The sample carries 150,000 to 200,000 clones, around 75% recorded once. Sequenced input: PBMCs. The receptors shown here come from a man younger than 35 in good health and CMV-seropositive.

The chain couples TRBV2 to TRBJ2-7; maybe TRBD1 (5 bases). The V end lost 4 bases, the J end lost 3 bases, and 10 bases lay between the germline ends. Germline values: CDR1 SNHLY, CDR2 FYNNEI. The CDR3 is 13 amino acids. DNA of the CDR3: TGTGCCAGCAGTGCTGCAGGGTTCTACGAGCAGTACGTC. Translated: CASSAAGFYEQYV.

The chain is built from TRBV5-1 and TRBJ1-5, with TRBD1 as a possible D gene (5 bases). V was shortened by 4 bases and J by 5 bases, with 13 bases between the two germline ends. This CDR3 spans 14 amino acids. Germline V gene sequence: CDR1 SGHRS, CDR2 YFSETQ. The CDR3 DNA reads as TGCGCCAGCAGCCTAGACAGAGGAGATCAGCCCCAGCATTTT. Translated, it gives CASSLDRGDQPQHF. Drawing the rest from reference TRBV5-1 and TRBJ1-5, the complete variable domain is KAGVTQTPRYLIKTRGQQVTLSCSPISGHRSVSWYQQTPGQGLQFLFEYFSETQRNKGNFPGRFSGRQFSNSRSEMNVSTLELGDSALYLCASSLDRGDQPQHFGDGTRLSIL.

In this sample, this clone turned up a few times. V usage is TRBV10-2 and J usage is TRBJ1-1; the match to TRBD1 covers 8 bases. CDR3 size: 14 residues. Germline trimming cut 0 bases from V and 10 bases from J; bases unmatched to any gene: 7. Germline lookup yields CDR1 WSHSY and CDR2 SAAADI. CDR3 residues: CASSESGQGGRAFF. DNA of the CDR3: TGCGCCAGCAGTGAGTCAGGACAGGGAGGGCGAGCTTTCTTT.

The chain recombines TRBV30 with TRBJ1-1; D possibly corresponds to TRBD1 (6 bases). V was cut by 1 base and J by 7 bases, with 10 bases left in between. The CDR3 is 12 residues long. Per germline, CDR1 GTSNPN and CDR2 SVGIG (reference sequence). The DNA for the CDR3 is TGTGCCTGGAGTGGGGGGACACATGAAGCTTTCTTT. Residues: CAWSGGTHEAFF.

This rearrangement joins TRBV6-5 to TRBJ1-1; 7 nucleotides agree with TRBD1. From germline, CDR1 is MNHEY and CDR2 SVGAGI. The CDR3 consists of 13 residues. V trimming: 6 bases; J trimming: 11 bases; junction bases outside the gene matches: 12. The CDR3 protein is CASSKDRDRRAFF. In DNA form, the CDR3 reads TGTGCCAGCAGCAAAGACAGGGACCGTCGGGCTTTCTTT.

This chain joins TRBV28 and TRBJ1-1; D call uncertain. The V end lost 5 bases, the J end lost 11 bases, and 15 bases lay between the germline ends. The CDR3 is made up of 12 amino acids. Per the germline V gene, CDR1 is MDHEN and CDR2 is SYDVKM. CDR3 residues: CASSLPERHAFF. The CDR3 DNA sequence: TGTGCCAGCAGTCTGCCAGAACGACACGCTTTCTTT.

The chain combines TRBV6-1 with TRBJ1-4, with 7 nucleotides matching TRBD1. The V gene end was trimmed by 5 bases and the J gene end by 8 bases; junction bases not matched to a gene: 8. CDR1 is MNHNS, CDR2 SASEGT, per germline. This CDR3 is built from 14 residues. The CDR3 region has the DNA TGTGCCAGCAGTAACAGGGGTGGGGTCGAAAAACTGTTTTTT. This codes for CASSNRGGVEKLFF.

The chain combines TRBV5-6 with TRBJ1-1; 11 bases line up with TRBD1. V shed 4 bases, J shed 5 bases, and the junction held 7 bases outside the gene matches. The CDR3 is 15 residues long. CDR1 is SGHDT and CDR2 is YYEEEE in the germline V gene. CDR3: CASSPDRGRDTEAFF. DNA for the CDR3: TGTGCCAGCAGCCCGGACAGGGGGCGGGATACTGAAGCTTTCTTT.

The chain employs TRBV6-5 and TRBJ2-7; TRBD1 might be the D (5 bases). CDR1 MNHEY and CDR2 SVGAGI come from the germline V gene. CDR3 length equals 13 residues. Trimming removed 8 bases at V and 4 bases at J, with 15 bases between. The CDR3 reads CASGPGRSYEQYV. In DNA form, the CDR3 reads TGTGCCAGCGGTCCAGGGCGGTCGTACGAGCAGTACGTC.

This sequence joins TRBV28 and TRBJ1-5; no reliable D call. The V end lost 1 base, the J end lost 6 bases, and 7 bases lay between the germline ends. The germline gives CDR1 MDHEN, CDR2 SYDVKM. CDR3 length: 13 amino acids. The CDR3, as DNA: TGTGCCAGCAGTTTATCGGTGAGTCAGCCCCAGCATTTT. This encodes CASSLSVSQPQHF.

V gene TRBV6-5 combines with J gene TRBJ1-2; a weak D match, TRBD1 (5 bases). V was shortened by 6 bases and J by 7 bases, with 18 bases between the two germline ends. Germline CDR1 and CDR2: MNHEY and SVGAGI. The CDR3 loop spans 14 amino acids. CDR3 DNA: TGTGCCAGCAGACTCACCCTCCAGGGAAGTGGCTACACCTTC. Its protein product is CASRLTLQGSGYTF.

Only a few counts were recorded for this clone. V usage is TRBV4-1 and J usage is TRBJ1-2; possibly TRBD1 for D (5 bases). Germline V gene data show CDR1 as MGHRA and CDR2 as YSYEKL. Trimming shortened V by 5 bases and J by 4 bases, and 11 bases separated the two germline ends. The CDR3 covers 13 residues. The CDR3 loop is CASSSGQSYGYTF. DNA of the CDR3: TGCGCCAGCAGCTCAGGGCAGAGCTATGGCTACACCTTC.

The genes are TRBV7-8 and TRBJ2-5; 11 nucleotides line up with TRBD2. Per germline, CDR1 SGHVS and CDR2 FQNEAQ. V trimming: 0 bases; J trimming: 5 bases; junction bases outside the gene matches: 8. This CDR3 has 17 residues. The CDR3 nucleotides are TGTGCCAGCAGCTTAGCAAGTAGCGGGAGGGATAGGGAGACCCAGTACTTC. Its translation is CASSLASSGRDRETQYF.

The CDR3 is CSVGRGTDTQYF. The DNA of the CDR3 is TGCAGCGTTGGGAGGGGCACAGATACGCAGTATTTT. V gene TRBV29-1 combines with J gene TRBJ2-3, with a tentative D call TRBD2 (6 bases). The V end was cut by 4 bases, the J end by 1 base, with 6 bases between. CDR3 length: 12 residues. The germline gives CDR1 SQVTM, CDR2 ANQGSEA.

This chain connects TRBV15 to TRBJ2-7, with 12 bases matching TRBD1. This CDR3 has 15 residues. After removal of 1 base from V and 7 bases from J, the junction contained 5 bases not matched to a gene. Germline lookup yields CDR1 LNHNV and CDR2 YYDKDF (reference sequence). CDR3 DNA: TGTGCCACCAGCAGAGGGGGGACAGGGGGCAGGGAGCAGTACGTC. Translating it yields CATSRGGTGGREQYV.

The V and J genes are TRBV5-1 and TRBJ1-1; weak D call: TRBD1 (5 bases). There are 16 residues in the CDR3. Deletions cut 4 bases from V and 1 base from J, with 17 bases between. Germline lookup yields CDR1 SGHRS and CDR2 YFSETQ. The CDR3 nucleotides are TGCGCCAGCAGCCAATTTGTGGGGGAGGGGAACACTGAAGCTTTCTTT. Protein sequence: CASSQFVGEGNTEAFF.

This clone was found a few times. J is TRBJ2-3 and V is TRBV29-1; 7 nucleotides agree with TRBD1. Germline V gene sequence: CDR1 SQVTM, CDR2 ANQGSEA. J was trimmed by 2 bases and V by 2 bases; bases with no gene match: 7. The length of the CDR3 is 15 residues. CDR3 amino acids: CSVERGQFLTDTQYF. The CDR3 nucleotides read TGCAGCGTTGAACGGGGACAGTTTCTCACAGATACGCAGTATTTT.

The chain couples TRBV5-1 to TRBJ2-5; 7 positions match TRBD1. The CDR3 runs 13 residues. Germline V CDR1 and CDR2: SGHRS, YFSETQ. Unmatched junction bases numbered 3, after V lost 4 bases and J lost 3 bases. The CDR3 DNA sequence: TGCGCCAGCAGCAAGGGGGCTGAAGAGACCCAGTACTTC. Protein: CASSKGAEETQYF.

The J gene is TRBJ1-2, the V gene TRBV5-6; D is undetermined. Trimming took off 4 bases at V and 4 bases at J, with 20 bases between the two ends. Per germline, CDR1 SGHDT and CDR2 YYEEEE. CDR3 length: 16 amino acids. In nucleotides, the CDR3 is TGTGCCAGCAGCGGAGGGTTTGCCTCGATTGCCTATGGCTACACCTTC. Its protein product is CASSGGFASIAYGYTF.

The chain recombines TRBV19 with TRBJ2-7, with a possible D match to TRBD1 (5 bases). V was shortened by 2 bases and J by 4 bases, with 9 bases between the two germline ends. The CDR3 has 13 amino acids. The V gene's germline CDR1 is LNHDA and CDR2 SQIVND (reference sequence). The DNA of the CDR3 is TGTGCCAGTAGTATAACGGCAGGGTACGAGCAGTACGTC. Amino acids: CASSITAGYEQYV.

This chain links TRBV7-8 with TRBJ1-1, with TRBD1 identical over 7 bases. The CDR3 has 16 residues. Germline values: CDR1 SGHVS, CDR2 FQNEAQ. The junction had 19 bases not matched to a gene; V was cut back by 5 bases and J by 10 bases. CDR3 DNA: TGTGCCAGCAGCCCGACCTCTAACAGGGGAAGGACCCCAGCTTTCTTT. This gives the protein CASSPTSNRGRTPAFF.

As regards this clone: Other DNA sequences from this sample encode an identical CDR3 as well. The chain combines TRBV6-5 with TRBJ1-1, with unresolved D. Looked up from germline, CDR1 is MNHEY and CDR2 is SVGAGI. V was cut by 0 bases and J by 0 bases, with 8 bases left in between. CDR3 length: 15 amino acids. The CDR3 DNA is TGTGCCAGCAGTTACTCGACTCGAGTGAACACTGAAGCTTTCTTT. Its translation is CASSYSTRVNTEAFF.

This chain joins TRBV15 and TRBJ2-1, with TRBD2 identical over 9 bases. Germline CDR1 and CDR2: LNHNV and YYDKDF (reference sequence). The CDR3 runs to 18 residues. Trimming took 5 bases from V and 5 from J; bases not matched to a gene: 16. The CDR3 coding sequence is TGTGCCACCAGCTCACCGGGACTAGCAACGGCCCCCCACAATGAGCAGTTCTTC. The encoded protein is CATSSPGLATAPHNEQFF.

V usage is TRBV5-6 and J usage is TRBJ2-1, with TRBD2 identical over 7 bases. Germline assignment: CDR1 SGHDT and CDR2 YYEEEE. CDR3 length: 12 residues. V shed 3 bases and J 9 bases; nucleotides not matched to a gene: 3. The CDR3 reads CASSSQRGEQFF. The CDR3, as DNA: TGTGCCAGCAGCTCACAGCGGGGTGAGCAGTTCTTC.

V and J are TRBV21-1 and TRBJ1-5; TRBD1, the table's D call, was not compared with the DNA. TRBV21-1 has pseudogene status. The CDR3 runs to 13 residues. As DNA, the CDR3 is TGTGCCAGACAGGGGGCTCGCGATCAGCCCCAGCATTTT. It specifies CARQGARDQPQHF.

The chain carries TRBV7-8 and TRBJ2-5; the D is unclear. Per germline, CDR1 SGHVS and CDR2 FQNEAQ. Trimming pared 1 base from V and 7 bases from J, leaving 16 bases between. This CDR3 has 15 residues. DNA of the CDR3: TGTGCCAGCAGCTTAGGTTTTGCACAGCAAAGGACCCAGTACTTC. It specifies CASSLGFAQQRTQYF.

The CDR3 nucleotides read TGTGCCACCGCGTCCGTTGGAAACACCATATATTTT. Amino acids: CATASVGNTIYF. This sequence joins TRBV15 and TRBJ1-3; D not certain. V lost 8 bases and J 3 bases, leaving 8 bases between the germline ends. CDR3 length: 12 amino acids. Germline V gives CDR1 LNHNV, CDR2 YYDKDF (reference sequence).

V and J are TRBV11-3 and TRBJ2-5, with 8 bases that match TRBD1. V lost 1 base and J lost 1; bases outside the gene matches: 2. This CDR3 comprises 15 residues. CDR1 and CDR2 from the germline V gene are SGHNT and YENEEA. The DNA of the CDR3 is TGTGCCAGCAGCTTAGGAGGGACAGGCCAAGAGACCCAGTACTTC. The encoded protein is CASSLGGTGQETQYF.